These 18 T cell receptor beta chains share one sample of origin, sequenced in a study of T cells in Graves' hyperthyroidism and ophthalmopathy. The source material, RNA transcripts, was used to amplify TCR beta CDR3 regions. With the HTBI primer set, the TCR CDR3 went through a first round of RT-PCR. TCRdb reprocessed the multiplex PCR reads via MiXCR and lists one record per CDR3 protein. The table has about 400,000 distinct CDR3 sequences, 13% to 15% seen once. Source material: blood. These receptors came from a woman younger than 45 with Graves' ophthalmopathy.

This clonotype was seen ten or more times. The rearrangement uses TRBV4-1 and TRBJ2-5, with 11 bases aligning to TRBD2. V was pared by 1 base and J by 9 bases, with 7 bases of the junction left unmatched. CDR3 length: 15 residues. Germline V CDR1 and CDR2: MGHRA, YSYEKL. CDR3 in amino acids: CASSQGLAGGASQYF. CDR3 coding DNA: TGCGCCAGCAGCCAAGGGCTAGCGGGGGGAGCGTCCCAGTACTTC.

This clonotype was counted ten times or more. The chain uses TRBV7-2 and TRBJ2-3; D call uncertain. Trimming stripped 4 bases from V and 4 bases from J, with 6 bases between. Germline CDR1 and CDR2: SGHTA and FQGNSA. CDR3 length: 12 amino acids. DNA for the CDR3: TGTGCCAGCAGCTCGGACGCAGATACGCAGTATTTT. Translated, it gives CASSSDADTQYF.

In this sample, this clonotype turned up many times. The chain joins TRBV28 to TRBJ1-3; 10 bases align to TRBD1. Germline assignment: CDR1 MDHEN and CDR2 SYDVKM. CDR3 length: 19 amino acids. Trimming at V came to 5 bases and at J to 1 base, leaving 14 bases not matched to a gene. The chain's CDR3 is CASSPWDRGSRGSGNTIYF. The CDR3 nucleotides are TGTGCCAGCAGTCCTTGGGACAGGGGATCGAGGGGATCTGGAAACACCATATATTTT.

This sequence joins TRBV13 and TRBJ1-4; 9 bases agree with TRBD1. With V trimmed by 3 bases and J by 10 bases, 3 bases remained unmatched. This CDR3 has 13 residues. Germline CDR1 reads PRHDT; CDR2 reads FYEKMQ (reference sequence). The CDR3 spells CASSLTGGVKLFF. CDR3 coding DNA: TGTGCCAGCAGCTTGACAGGGGGTGTAAAACTGTTTTTT.

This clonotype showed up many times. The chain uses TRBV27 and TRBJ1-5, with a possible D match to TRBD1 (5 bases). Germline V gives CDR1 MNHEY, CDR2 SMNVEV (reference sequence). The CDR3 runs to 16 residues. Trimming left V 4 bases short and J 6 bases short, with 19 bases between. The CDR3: CASSSLTDSLAQPQHF. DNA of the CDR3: TGTGCCAGCAGTTCCCTGACAGATTCTTTAGCTCAGCCCCAGCATTTT.

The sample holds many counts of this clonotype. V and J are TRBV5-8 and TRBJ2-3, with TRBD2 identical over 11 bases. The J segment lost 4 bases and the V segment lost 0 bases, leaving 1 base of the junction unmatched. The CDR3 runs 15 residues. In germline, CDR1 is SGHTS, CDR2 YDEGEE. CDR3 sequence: CASSLVSGGADTQYF. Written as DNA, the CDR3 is TGTGCCAGCAGCTTGGTTAGCGGGGGGGCAGATACGCAGTATTTT.

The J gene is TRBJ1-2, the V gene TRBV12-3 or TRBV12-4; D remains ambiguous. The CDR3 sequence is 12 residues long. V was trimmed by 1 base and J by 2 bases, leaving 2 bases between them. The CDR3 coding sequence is TGTGCCAGCAGTTTAGTAAACTATGGCTACACCTTC. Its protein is CASSLVNYGYTF.

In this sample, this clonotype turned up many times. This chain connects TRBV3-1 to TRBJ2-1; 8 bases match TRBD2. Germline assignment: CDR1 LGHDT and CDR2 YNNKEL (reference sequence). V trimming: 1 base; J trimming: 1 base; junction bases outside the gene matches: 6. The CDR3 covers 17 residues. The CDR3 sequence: CASSQVAGGSSYNEQFF. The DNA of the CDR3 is TGTGCCAGCAGCCAAGTGGCGGGGGGCAGTTCCTACAATGAGCAGTTCTTC.

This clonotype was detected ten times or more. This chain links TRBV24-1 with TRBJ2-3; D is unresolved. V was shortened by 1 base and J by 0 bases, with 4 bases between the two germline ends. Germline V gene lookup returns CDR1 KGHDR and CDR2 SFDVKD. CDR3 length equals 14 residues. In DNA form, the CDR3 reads TGTGCCACCAGTGATTTTCCTAGCACAGATACGCAGTATTTT. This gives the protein CATSDFPSTDTQYF.

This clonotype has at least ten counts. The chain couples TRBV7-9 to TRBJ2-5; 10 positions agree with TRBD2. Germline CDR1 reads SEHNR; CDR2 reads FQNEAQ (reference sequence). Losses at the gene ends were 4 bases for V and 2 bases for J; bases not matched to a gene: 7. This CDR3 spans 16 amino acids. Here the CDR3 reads CASSSRGLARQETQYF. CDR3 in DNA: TGTGCCAGCAGCTCCAGGGGACTAGCGAGACAAGAGACCCAGTACTTC.

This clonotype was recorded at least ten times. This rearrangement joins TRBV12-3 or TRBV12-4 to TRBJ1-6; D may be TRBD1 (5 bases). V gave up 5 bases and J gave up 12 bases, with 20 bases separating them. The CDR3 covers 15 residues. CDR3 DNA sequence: TGTGCCAGCAGTGACCCCGGGACTTTGGGTCTACCCCTCCACTTT. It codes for CASSDPGTLGLPLHF.

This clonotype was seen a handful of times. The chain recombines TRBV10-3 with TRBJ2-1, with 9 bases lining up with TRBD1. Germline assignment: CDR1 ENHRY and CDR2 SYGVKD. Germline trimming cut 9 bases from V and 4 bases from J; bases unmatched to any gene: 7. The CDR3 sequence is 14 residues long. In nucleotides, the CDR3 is TGTGCCATTAACTCCGGGACAGGGTACAATGAGCAGTTCTTC. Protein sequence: CAINSGTGYNEQFF.

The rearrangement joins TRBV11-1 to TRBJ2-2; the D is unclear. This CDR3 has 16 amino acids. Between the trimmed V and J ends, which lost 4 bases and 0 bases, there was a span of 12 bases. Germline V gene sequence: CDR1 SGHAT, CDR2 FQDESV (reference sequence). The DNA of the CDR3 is TGTGCCAGCAGCTCAATTTCCGATCCGAACACCGGGGAGCTGTTTTTT. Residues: CASSSISDPNTGELFF.

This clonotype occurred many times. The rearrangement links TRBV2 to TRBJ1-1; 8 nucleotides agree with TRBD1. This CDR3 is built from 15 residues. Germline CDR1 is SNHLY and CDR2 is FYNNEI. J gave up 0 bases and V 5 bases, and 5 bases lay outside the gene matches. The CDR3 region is CASSPGTGMNTEAFF. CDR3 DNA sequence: TGTGCCAGCAGTCCCGGGACAGGCATGAACACTGAAGCTTTCTTT.

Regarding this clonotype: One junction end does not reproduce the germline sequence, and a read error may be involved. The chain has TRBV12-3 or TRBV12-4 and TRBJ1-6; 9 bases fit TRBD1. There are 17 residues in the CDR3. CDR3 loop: CASRTQEQGADNSPLHF. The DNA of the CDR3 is TGTGCCAGCAGAACACAGGAACAGGGGGCGGATAATTCGCCCCTCCACTTT.

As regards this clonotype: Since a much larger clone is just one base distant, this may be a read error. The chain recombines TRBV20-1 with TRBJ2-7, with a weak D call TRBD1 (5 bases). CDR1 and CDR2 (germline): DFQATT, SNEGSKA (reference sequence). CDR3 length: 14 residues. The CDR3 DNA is TGCGGTGCTCGACAACCACAGGTTGGGTACGAGCAGTACTTC. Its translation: CGARQPQVGYEQYF.

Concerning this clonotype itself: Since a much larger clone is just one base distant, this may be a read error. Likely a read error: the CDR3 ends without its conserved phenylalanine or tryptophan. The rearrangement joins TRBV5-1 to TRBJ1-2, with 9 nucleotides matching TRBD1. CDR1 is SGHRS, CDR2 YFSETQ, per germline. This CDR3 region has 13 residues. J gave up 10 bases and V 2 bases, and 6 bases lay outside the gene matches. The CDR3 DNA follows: TGCGCCAGCAGCTTTAGACAGGGGGAAGTCTACACCCTC. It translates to CASSFRQGEVYTL.

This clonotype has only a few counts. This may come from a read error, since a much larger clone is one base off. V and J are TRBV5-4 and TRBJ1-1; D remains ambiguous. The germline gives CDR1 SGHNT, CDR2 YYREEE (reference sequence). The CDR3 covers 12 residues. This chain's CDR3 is CACSHRNTEAFF. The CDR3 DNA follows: TGTGCCTGCAGCCACAGGAACACTGAAGCTTTCTTT.